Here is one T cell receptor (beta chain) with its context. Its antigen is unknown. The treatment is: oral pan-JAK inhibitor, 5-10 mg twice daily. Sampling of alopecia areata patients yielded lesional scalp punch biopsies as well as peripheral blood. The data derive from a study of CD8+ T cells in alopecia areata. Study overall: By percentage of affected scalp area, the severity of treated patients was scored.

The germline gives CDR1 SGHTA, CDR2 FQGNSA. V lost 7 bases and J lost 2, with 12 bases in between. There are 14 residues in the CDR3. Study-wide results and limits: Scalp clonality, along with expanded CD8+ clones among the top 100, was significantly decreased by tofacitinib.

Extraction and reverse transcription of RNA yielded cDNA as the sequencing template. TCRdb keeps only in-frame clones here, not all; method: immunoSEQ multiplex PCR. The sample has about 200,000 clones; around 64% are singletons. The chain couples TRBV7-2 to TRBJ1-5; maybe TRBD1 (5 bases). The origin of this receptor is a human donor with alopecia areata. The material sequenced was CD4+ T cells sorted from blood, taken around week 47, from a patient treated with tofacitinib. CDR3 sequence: CASTEGNRNQPQHF. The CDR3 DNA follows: TGTGCCAGCACCGAGGGGAATCGCAATCAGCCCCAGCATTTT.